A selection of T cell receptor beta chains follows, all from one sample in a study of metastatic and nonmetastatic thyroid tumors. TCRdb used MiXCR to call clones anew from the PCR reads. Among some 26,000 clones listed, about 20% were seen once. Input material: adjacent normal tissue. The receptors stem from a female donor with papillary thyroid cancer or a benign thyroid nodule (not recorded which). Some clones in this sample may be carry-over from other donors' samples. CDR3s include the opening cysteine and the closing phenylalanine or tryptophan. The order of the fields is CDR3 length, D gene, V gene, J gene, clone size, CDR3 DNA, CDR3 protein. D genes are given only for firm matches. For some rows the clone size is stated as once, few or many, or as a class when expanded; others skip it.

16	-	TRBV9	TRBJ1-3	many	TGTGCCAGCAGCGTAGGTTCAGGGTTCTCTGGAAACACCATATATTTT	CASSVGSGFSGNTIYF
17	-	TRBV6-1	TRBJ1-4	few	TGTGCCAACAGTGGGGGTTTGGGGGTCTATCCGGATGAAAAACTGTTTTTT	CANSGGLGVYPDEKLFF
13	-	TRBV20-1	TRBJ2-7	medium-sized	TGCAGTGCGTTCAGGGGCGGCTCCTACGAGCAGTACTTC	CSAFRGGSYEQYF
14	TRBD1	TRBV28	TRBJ1-2	medium-sized	TGTGCCAGCATCCTAACAGGGGGCGCAGATGGCTACACCTTC	CASILTGGADGYTF
16	-	TRBV19	TRBJ2-7	medium-sized	TGTGCCAGTAGTAACAGGGTAGCCACCGACGCACACGAGCAGTACTTC	CASSNRVATDAHEQYF
15	-	TRBV12-3/TRBV12-4	TRBJ1-5	few	TGTGCCAGCAGTTTAGCGCCTACAGGGAATTCGCCCCAGCATTTT	CASSLAPTGNSPQHF
13	-	TRBV30	TRBJ2-7	-	TGTGCCTGGGGCTGGACCCTGGCAGGCGAGCAGTACTTC	CAWGWTLAGEQYF
15	-	TRBV19	TRBJ2-1	few	TGTGCCGGCTCTACCCTAGCTAGGGCCCACAATGAGCAGTTCTTC	CAGSTLARAHNEQFF
16	-	TRBV2	TRBJ1-2	once	TGTGCCAGCAGCCAACTCCATCCCGGAGTGGGGGCTGGCTACACCTTC	CASSQLHPGVGAGYTF
12	-	TRBV6-1	TRBJ1-2	-	TGTGCCAGCACCGGAGCTCCCTATGGCTACACCTTC	CASTGAPYGYTF
13	-	TRBV6-1	TRBJ1-5	-	TGTGCCAGCAGGAGACTCTCTCCCCAGCCCCAGCATTTT	CASRRLSPQPQHF
14	-	TRBV2	TRBJ1-6	medium-sized	TGTGCCAGCAGTGAAGCGGGGGGACGGTCACCCCTCCACTTT	CASSEAGGRSPLHF
14	-	TRBV29-1	TRBJ2-3	-	TGCAGCGCTGGACTAGAGGGAGGGACAGATACGCAGTGTTTT	CSAGLEGGTDTQCF
17	TRBD2	TRBV11-1	TRBJ2-7	many	TGTGCCAGCAGCTTAGCGGCGTCTAGCGGGAGGGCCTACGAGCAGTACTTC	CASSLAASSGRAYEQYF
13	-	TRBV7-3	TRBJ1-1	many	TGTGCCAGCTCCCAAGACAGGAACACTGAAGCTTTCTTT	CASSQDRNTEAFF
16	TRBD2	TRBV19	TRBJ2-1	-	TGTGCCAGTAGTACGCTAGCGGGTGTGTTATACAATGAGCAGTTCTTC	CASSTLAGVLYNEQFF
16	-	TRBV20-1	TRBJ2-7	many	TGCAGTGCTAGGTGGGGGCGACTAGCAGACCCCCACGAGCAGTACTTC	CSARWGRLADPHEQYF
15	-	TRBV6-5	TRBJ1-1	few	TGTGCCAGCAGTACTGAATACAGGGCGAACACTGAAGCTTTCTTT	CASSTEYRANTEAFF
15	-	TRBV19	TRBJ2-1	few	TGTGCCAGCTCTACCCTATCGATGGCCCACAATGAGCAGTTCTTC	CASSTLSMAHNEQFF
14	-	TRBV6-1	TRBJ2-7	medium-sized	TGTGCCAGCAGTGAAGGAGGGAGAGACTACGAGCAGTACTTC	CASSEGGRDYEQYF
12	-	TRBV20-1	TRBJ1-5	once	TGCAGCGCTATAGGTGGCAATCAGCCCCAGCATTTT	CSAIGGNQPQHF
13	-	TRBV9	TRBJ2-3	many	TGTGCCAGCAGCGCCATGAACACAGATACGCAGTATTTT	CASSAMNTDTQYF
13	-	TRBV7-6	TRBJ1-6	-	TGTGCCAGCAGCCGGTACCGTGGGTCACCCCTCCACTTT	CASSRYRGSPLHF
17	-	TRBV9	TRBJ2-2	few	TGTGCCAGCAGCCCGAGGGGGGGGCAAGTAAACGCCGGGAAGCTGTTTTTT	CASSPRGGQVNAGKLFF
17	-	TRBV4-1	TRBJ2-3	many	TGCGCCAGCAGCCCCCCCCGACACGATCTTTTCACAGATACGCAGTATTTT	CASSPPRHDLFTDTQYF
13	-	TRBV7-2	TRBJ1-1	many	TGTGCCAGCAGTAGTATTAAAAACACTGAAGCTTTCTTT	CASSSIKNTEAFF
14	TRBD1	TRBV6-1	TRBJ2-7	-	TGTGCCAGCAGCCTAGACAGGGGCCATATCGAGCAGTACTTC	CASSLDRGHIEQYF
13	-	TRBV6-4	TRBJ1-2	many	TGTGCCAGCAGGGACAACCGACGCTATGGCTACACCTTC	CASRDNRRYGYTF
15	-	TRBV24-1	TRBJ1-3	-	TGTGCCACGTCTATCAGGGGAAGCTCTGGTAACACCATCTATTTT	CATSIRGSSGNTIYF